This T cell receptor beta chain is from a study of CD8 T cells in ankylosing spondylitis. Findings and limits, study-wide: There was reportedly significant enrichment of clones that were disease-linked in matched ankylosing spondylitis synovial fluid. Relatively scarce in peripheral blood, disease-linked clones were CD8+. Blood from ankylosing spondylitis patients appeared to carry a characteristic roughly 8-variant TCR beta motif.

This clonotype came up many times. The antigen is undetermined. Each TCR beta library was made by quantitative 5'-RACE that incorporated molecular barcodes. A single record per CDR3 protein comes from TCRdb applying MiXCR to the 5' RACE reads. This table has a few hundred thousand distinct CDR3 sequences, approximately 8% appearing once. The origin of this receptor is a male donor with ankylosing spondylitis. What was sequenced was blood, either unsorted or a sorted T cell fraction (not recorded which).

The CDR3 sequence is CASSRWVAGDNEQFF. The CDR3 DNA follows: TGTGCCAGCAGCCGATGGGTAGCGGGAGATAATGAGCAGTTCTTC. The chain uses TRBV27 and TRBJ2-1, with 9 bases lining up with TRBD2. This CDR3 contains 15 residues. The trim removed 6 bases at V and 7 bases at J, leaving 10 bases unmatched. CDR1 MNHEY and CDR2 SMNVEV come from the germline V gene (reference sequence).